What follows is one TCR beta chain and its context. Its antigen is not known. 5'RACE template switching with UMIs produced the TCR beta cDNA. No DNA is given; TCRdb re-called the 5' RACE reads and lists each CDR3 protein once. Reported are 550,000 to 600,000 distinct CDR3 sequences; the ten largest clones contain approximately 3.5%. The data were obtained in a study of T cells expressing NK-cell markers. Study overall: Beta-chain profiling covered CD3+CD56+NKG2C+, CD3+CD56+NKG2C- and CD3+CD56-NKG2C+ sorted subsets. Most of the eight sequenced donors tested HCMV-seropositive; one tested seronegative.

Study-level points and caveats: Whether expanded NKG2C+ T cell clones were HCMV-specific remained unclear.

Sequenced: blood T cells: a sorted CD56 or NKG2C T cell subset, CD4+ or CD8+ T cells, or bulk PBMC T cells (not recorded which). The TCR sequence derives from a man between 18 and 35 years old in good health.

CDR3: CSARESPNYGYTF. The V gene is TRBV20-1, the J gene TRBJ1-2. The CDR3 loop spans 13 amino acids. The germline V gene has CDR1 DFQATT and CDR2 SNEGSKA (reference sequence).